This TCR beta chain was identified in a study of cytomegalovirus exposure and HLA in healthy donors (dated by TCRdb to the late 2010s). About the investigation overall: An earlier analysis of under 600 of the donors reported about 250 Gb of sequence data and around 110 million unique TCR beta sequences from 150 million to 200 million T cells. In an earlier analysis of a few hundred of the donors, high-throughput TCR beta sequencing was used to judge whether each TCR beta V gene segment behaved as functional or pseudogenic. The number of donors typed differed by locus, with roughly 629-640 for A, B, C, DRB1 and DQB1, around 560 for DQA1, 606 for DPA1, and 400 to 490 for DPB1. Among the approximately 420 genotyped donors, approximately 81% belonged to the genetic ancestry cluster associated with self-reported Caucasian donors. An early release that covered about 640 HLA-typed donors contained approximately 300 gigabases of sequencing data and 80 million or so unique TCR sequences. Rather than using new phenotypic data, the later analysis identified candidate immune exposures from TCR beta sequences and from how often those sequences occurred across donors. Among 300 to 450 genotyped donors of the cohort, an average of about 240,000 unique TCR beta nucleotide sequences were sequenced per donor, roughly 18% of them non-productive. In a later analysis, previously published TCR beta repertoires from 666 donors were re-analyzed and high-resolution HLA genotyping was added so that TCR occurrence patterns could be studied. The aim of the study was to test whether cataloging public T cell receptors could identify signatures of past pathogen exposure. A handful of DR-DQ haplotypes were handled as single units for association and clustering because linkage in the cohort was strong. All discovery cohort repertoires had been generated using a single sequencing platform. A later genetic analysis took genome-wide SNP genotypes for about three fifths of the roughly 700 donors and used that subset as a discovery cohort. Besides the first cohort of more than 650 subjects, a separate validation cohort made up of 120 or so different subjects was used. HLA typing included class I and class II loci at four-digit resolution. Using immunosequencing, the study profiled T cell repertoires from 500 to 800 subjects and related those repertoires to cytomegalovirus serostatus. Donor age, sex, ethnicity and CMV serostatus were collected together with the repertoire data. High-throughput TCR immunosequencing, statistical association of individual TCRs with disease status, and machine learning were combined to predict cytomegalovirus infection status. What the study reported, not specific to this receptor: CMV serostatus was the only immune exposure information available for the cohort. In vitro tests confirmed that a few of the cytomegalovirus-associated TCR beta chains recognize cytomegalovirus antigens. V-gene and J-gene trimming of TCR beta chains was associated with a missense DCLRE1C variant in a later genetic analysis, and the association was replicated in an independent cohort. Because some donors lacked HLA typing at each locus, the association tests relied only on the typed subset. In a later analysis, several top co-occurrence clusters were reported to appear linked to parvovirus B19, influenza, CMV and Epstein-Barr virus. Across donors, most TCR sequences were observed very rarely, whereas some public TCRs were present in many individuals. Cytomegalovirus status was reported to be diagnosed by the classifier with high specificity and sensitivity in both the original and validation cohorts. A further reported finding was that TCR beta sequences accurately predicted the HLA-A and HLA-B alleles for most subjects in the first cohort. A total of about 150 TCR beta chains were listed by the study as associated with cytomegalovirus. In a later analysis, most CMV-associated TCR beta chains were found to appear HLA-restricted, with HLA associations seemingly driven largely by CMV exposure. When HLA alleles, especially DR and DQ, strongly co-occurred, TCR associations were difficult to assign to individual alleles. Broadly in line with IMGT annotations, most TCR beta V segments showed up in productive rearrangements about 90% or about 30% of the time in an earlier analysis of approximately 640 of the donors. According to the authors, the approach could potentially be generalized to other disease states and immunological phenotypes. The earlier analysis of 587 of the donors excluded some 15 rarely observed V segments, including chromosome 9 orphons, because counts were too low. A later analysis associated approximately 17,000 TCR beta sequences with specific HLA alleles at a false discovery rate of 0.05. According to a later genetic analysis, donors in an Asian-associated ancestry cluster had fewer N-insertions in productive TCRs than the approximately 700-donor mean. The cohort was sequenced for TCR beta chains only, and without alpha or paired-chain data the features that could be detected were limited. Sequencing depth was assumed to be roughly uniform across donors in the presence/absence analyses, though that assumption may not hold. Linkage disequilibrium might explain the correlated functional status among segregating V segments, but an unknown experimental factor could not be ruled out. A later analysis found that HLA-associated TCR beta chains were more clonally expanded and had lower generation probabilities than equally common non-associated chains. According to a later analysis, TCR association rates differed among HLA loci, with DRB1 alleles showing the most associated TCRs and HLA-C alleles showing the fewest. Some IMGT-functional V segments, including TRBV6-2 and TRBV6-3, could not be told apart with the 87-base-pair reads, so those segments were excluded. A cluster of highly shared sequence variants was judged likely to be a technical artifact of the sequencing pipeline.

With regard to this clone: The antigen it binds to is not known. No clone much larger than this one lies a single base away; base qualities are absent.

The library was produced with the immunoSEQ multiplex PCR assay. For the multiplex PCR, a mixture combining 60 forward primers for TCR Vbeta segments and 13 reverse primers for TCR Jbeta segments was used. Amplification of the CDR3 region of rearranged TCR beta genes was performed with a multiplex PCR assay on genomic DNA. The amplified TCR beta libraries were sequenced on the Illumina HiSeq System as 87-base-pair reads. As for how the authors treated the data: A later analysis tallied roughly 80 million unique TCR beta chains across the 610 or so repertoires, and around 12 million of those chains were shared by two or more donors. Raw reads were error-corrected and collapsed into unique sequences with a nearest-neighbor algorithm that merged closely related sequences to remove PCR and sequencing errors. V, D and J gene segments were assigned by aligning CDR3 sequences to IMGT reference sequences. For a sequence to be retained, a match of at least six nucleotides was required to both a V gene segment and a J gene segment. A rearrangement was called productive if the CDR3 had no stop codons and remained in frame with V and J, and every other rearrangement was called non-productive. CDR3 was defined according to IMGT convention as the region running from the second conserved V-encoded cysteine to the conserved J-encoded phenylalanine. In an earlier analysis of approximately 500 of the donors, sequences lacking an unambiguous match to a single V gene segment were excluded. An earlier analysis of about 590 of the donors classified V segments as functional when productive rearrangements were above 56.7% and as segregating when the standard deviation between donors was above 5%. A statistical classification framework was built for diagnosing cytomegalovirus status from the catalog of TCR beta chain sequences. V and J gene assignment, in a later analysis, came from comparing TCR nucleotide sequences with IMGT/GENE-DB human TR gene sequences. In a later analysis, CDR3 sequences and most-parsimonious VDJ recombination scenarios were assigned using the TCRdist pipeline. In a later analysis, each TCR beta chain was defined by its CDR3 amino acid sequence together with its V-gene family, and reads without a unique V-gene family were excluded. As a way to deal with suspected cross-contamination and a sequencing artifact, a later analysis dropped nearly 600 nucleotide sequences that were highly shared and had low generation probability. For each public chain, a later analysis derived a clonal expansion index from normalized ranks of inferred template counts within each repertoire. In a later analysis, generation probabilities were computed using a VDJ recombination model fitted to out-of-frame rearrangements, and the results were checked against IGoR. Hypergeometric tests were used in a later analysis to score TCR-TCR, TCR-HLA and TCR-CMV co-occurrence, with a repertoire-size bias correction applied to the TCR pairs. In a later analysis, false discovery rates were estimated by permuting HLA or CMV assignments 20 times. In a later analysis, co-occurring TCRs were grouped using DBSCAN, with TCRdist sequence similarity added in when clustering inside HLA-allele-positive subsets. Repertoires with fewer than 30,000 or more than 120,000 public chains were left out of co-occurrence clustering, as were about 5 repertoires with anomalous nucleotide sharing. As stored in TCRdb, this immuneACCESS dataset retains in-frame rearrangements with V and J assigned. A fraction of the clones does not appear; measured against another copy, unresolved V genes explain less than half of the discrepancy, and the remainder lacks a known reason. V, J and clone size were drawn from that table, and D and trimming were deduced from the DNA. This sample gives approximately 180,000 clones in total; 87% of them show up just once. The biggest ten clones account for more than 0.2% of the sample.

The cohort comprised around 690 healthy bone marrow donors. Cohort members were all nominally healthy when sampled, although unrecorded immune exposures were likely present. The donor was CMV seronegative and was included in the group of approximately 350 seronegative cohort members. Every donor gave a peripheral blood sample, and the peripheral blood mononuclear cells from that sample were used for TCR beta sequencing. The Qiagen DNeasy Blood Extraction Kit was used to extract genomic DNA from the blood cell samples. CDR1 and CDR2, looked up from the germline V gene (reference sequence), are SGHNT and YYREEE. Trimming accounts for 2 bases at V and 5 bases at J, while the number of junction bases matched to no gene is 0. Spanning cysteine to phenylalanine, the CDR3 consists of 13 amino acids. Solely the CDR3 DNA is kept, with 39 bases framed from the first base.

The chain employs TRBV5-4 and TRBJ2-1, with TRBD2 identical over 8 junction bases. The sample comprised PBMCs. This TCR derives from a girl under three years old in good health and CMV-seronegative. The DNA sequence reads TGTGCCAGCAGCTTACTAGCGGACAATGAGCAGTTCTTC. Its product reads: CASSLLADNEQFF.